This passage covers 14 T cell receptor beta chains from one sample sequenced in a study of shared clonotypes between healthy human individuals. The method was immunoSEQ multiplex PCR; TCRdb's version includes in-frame clones alone and lacks a portion of them. The table records about 980,000 clones, roughly 72% of them present only once. The specimen was memory CD4+ T cells sorted from blood. Subset of the sample: CD45RA-negative fraction. The source is a man between 18 and 29 years old in good health.

The rearrangement joins TRBV9 to TRBJ2-6, with a weak D call TRBD1 (5 bases). Trimming pared 4 bases from V and 4 bases from J, leaving 21 bases between. The CDR3 covers 18 residues. In germline, CDR1 is SGDLS, CDR2 YYNGEE. The CDR3 nucleotides are TGTGCCAGCAGCCCCCGAATGTGGCAGGGTGCCGGGGCCAACGTCCTGACTTTC. Translation gives CASSPRMWQGAGANVLTF.

The chain links TRBV4-3 to TRBJ1-1, with D perhaps TRBD1 (5 bases). CDR1 and CDR2 (germline): LGHNA, YSLEER. Trimming took off 0 bases at V and 5 bases at J, with 7 bases between the two ends. The CDR3 extends over 13 amino acids. Here the CDR3 DNA reads TGCGCCAGCAGCCAAGAAGGGGTAACTGAAGCTTTCTTT. This translates into CASSQEGVTEAFF.

The chain has TRBV4-2 and TRBJ1-5, with a tentative D call TRBD1 (5 bases). Trimming stripped 5 bases from V and 6 bases from J, with 14 bases between. This CDR3 contains 14 residues. CDR1 is LGHNA and CDR2 is YNFKEQ in the germline V gene. The CDR3 spells CASSGGIGGQPQHF. CDR3 nucleotides: TGTGCCAGCAGCGGGGGGATCGGAGGTCAGCCCCAGCATTTT.

J is TRBJ1-1 and V is TRBV7-2; unclear D gene. The V gene's germline CDR1 is SGHTA and CDR2 FQGNSA. The CDR3 has 13 residues. V was clipped by 4 bases and J by 4 bases, with 10 bases between them. The DNA of the CDR3 is TGTGCCAGCAGCTGGAGTAGTACCACTGAAGCTTTCTTT. Encoded protein: CASSWSSTTEAFF.

This clone occurred once. Other DNA variants within this sample encode the same CDR3. The rearrangement joins TRBV11-2 to TRBJ2-3; D not resolved. The CDR3 has 12 residues. Germline assignment: CDR1 SGHAT and CDR2 FQNNGV. Trimming cost V 3 bases and J 6 bases, with 7 bases left between them. CDR3 nucleotides: TGTGCCAGCAGCTTCAGCAGGGATACGCAGTATTTT. It yields the protein CASSFSRDTQYF.

The gene calls are TRBV5-1 and TRBJ2-7; D unclear. This CDR3 has 14 amino acids. CDR1 and CDR2 from the germline V gene are SGHRS and YFSETQ. V was pared by 3 bases and J by 2 bases, with 12 bases between. CDR3 DNA: TGCGCCAGCAGCTCGGGCCCGAACCCCTACGAGCAGTACTTC. As protein: CASSSGPNPYEQYF.

This clone came up a few times. The J gene is TRBJ2-5, the V gene TRBV29-1, with a tentative D call TRBD1 (5 bases). The CDR3 runs to 13 residues. In germline, CDR1 is SQVTM, CDR2 ANQGSEA. CDR3 sequence: CSGSRTNQETQYF. The CDR3 nucleotides read TGCAGTGGGTCCCGGACAAACCAAGAGACCCAGTACTTC.

The chain combines TRBV4-1 with TRBJ2-7, with 16 bases that match TRBD2. V lost 3 bases, J lost 3 bases, and 8 bases stayed unmatched. Germline CDR1 is MGHRA and CDR2 is YSYEKL. CDR3 size: 18 residues. CDR3 sequence: CASSQAPGLAGGGYEQYF. DNA of the CDR3: TGCGCCAGCAGCCAGGCCCCGGGACTAGCGGGAGGGGGCTACGAGCAGTACTTC.

The genes are TRBV6-5 and TRBJ2-5; 9 bases align to TRBD1. J gave up 5 bases and V 6 bases, and 4 bases lay outside the gene matches. Looked up from germline, CDR1 is MNHEY and CDR2 is SVGAGI. The CDR3 covers 13 residues. The CDR3: CASRQGAKETQYF. For the CDR3, the DNA is TGTGCCAGCAGACAGGGGGCAAAGGAGACCCAGTACTTC.

The rearrangement uses TRBV7-2 and TRBJ2-7; tentatively, D is TRBD2 (5 bases). Trimming took off 4 bases at V and 4 bases at J, with 11 bases between the two ends. The V gene's germline CDR1 is SGHTA and CDR2 FQGNSA. The CDR3 consists of 13 residues. The CDR3 here is CASSSLPGYEQYF. The CDR3 region has the DNA TGTGCCAGCAGCTCCCTTCCGGGGTACGAGCAGTACTTC.

The V gene is TRBV6-1, the J gene TRBJ1-4; 9 nucleotides match TRBD1. Germline V gives CDR1 MNHNS, CDR2 SASEGT. This CDR3 contains 15 residues. V shed 6 bases and J 8 bases; nucleotides not matched to a gene: 10. CDR3 protein: CASSQDDRGDEKLFF. Here the CDR3 DNA reads TGTGCCAGCAGCCAGGATGACAGGGGGGACGAAAAACTGTTTTTT.

This clone was found a few times. The chain uses TRBV6-5 and TRBJ2-2, with D maybe TRBD2 (7 bases). The CDR3 contains 15 residues. CDR1 MNHEY and CDR2 SVGAGI come from the germline V gene. V shed 11 bases and J shed 0 bases, with 16 bases lying between them. The CDR3: CASKGGGANTGELFF. Here the CDR3 DNA reads TGTGCCTCAAAAGGGGGAGGGGCGAACACCGGGGAGCTGTTTTTT.

The rearrangement uses TRBV15 and TRBJ2-7; D may be TRBD1 or TRBD2 (6 bases each). CDR1 is LNHNV and CDR2 is YYDKDF in the germline V gene (reference sequence). V lost 0 bases, J lost 9 bases, and 12 bases lay in between. This CDR3 is 13 amino acids long. The CDR3 here is CATSRDIKGGQYF. The CDR3 DNA reads as TGTGCCACCAGCAGAGATATTAAGGGGGGGCAGTACTTC.

The CDR3 loop reads CASSRQSTDTQYF. CDR3 DNA: TGTGCCAGCAGCAGACAGTCCACAGATACGCAGTATTTT. The rearrangement joins TRBV5-6 to TRBJ2-3, with D perhaps TRBD1 (5 bases). Germline CDR1 is SGHDT and CDR2 is YYEEEE. The CDR3 sequence is 13 residues long. Trimming stripped 4 bases from V and 2 bases from J, with 8 bases between. Drawing the rest from reference TRBV5-6 and TRBJ2-3, the complete variable domain is DAGVTQSPTHLIKTRGQQVTLRCSPKSGHDTVSWYQQALGQGPQFIFQYYEEEERQRGNFPDRFSGHQFPNYSSELNVNALLLGDSALYLCASSRQSTDTQYFGPGTRLTVL.